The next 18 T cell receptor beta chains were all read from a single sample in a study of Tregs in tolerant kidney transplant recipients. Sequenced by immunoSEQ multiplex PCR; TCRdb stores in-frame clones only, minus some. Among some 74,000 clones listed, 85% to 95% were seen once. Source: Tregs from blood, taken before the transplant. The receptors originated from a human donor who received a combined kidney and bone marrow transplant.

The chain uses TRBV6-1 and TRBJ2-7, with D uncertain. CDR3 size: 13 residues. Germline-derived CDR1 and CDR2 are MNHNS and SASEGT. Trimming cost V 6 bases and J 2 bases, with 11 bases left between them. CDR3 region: CASRETGTYEQYF. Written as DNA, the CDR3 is TGTGCCAGCAGGGAGACGGGCACCTACGAGCAGTACTTC.

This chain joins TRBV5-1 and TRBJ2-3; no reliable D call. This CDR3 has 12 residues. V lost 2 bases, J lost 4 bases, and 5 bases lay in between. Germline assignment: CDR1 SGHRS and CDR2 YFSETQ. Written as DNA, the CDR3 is TGCGCCAGCAGCTTACCCTCAGATACGCAGTATTTT. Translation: CASSLPSDTQYF.

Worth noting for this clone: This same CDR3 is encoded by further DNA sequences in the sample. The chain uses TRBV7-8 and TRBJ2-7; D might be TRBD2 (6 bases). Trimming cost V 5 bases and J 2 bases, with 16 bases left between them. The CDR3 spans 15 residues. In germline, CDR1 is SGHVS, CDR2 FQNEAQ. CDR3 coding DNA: TGTGCCAGCAGCCTAAGACGGGAGAGGGCCTACGAGCAGTACTTC. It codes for CASSLRRERAYEQYF.

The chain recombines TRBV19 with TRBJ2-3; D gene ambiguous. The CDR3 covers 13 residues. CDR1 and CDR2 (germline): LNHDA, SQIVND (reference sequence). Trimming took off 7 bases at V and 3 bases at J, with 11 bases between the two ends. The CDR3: CASKLMETDTQYF. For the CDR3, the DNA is TGTGCCAGTAAGTTGATGGAGACAGATACGCAGTATTTT.

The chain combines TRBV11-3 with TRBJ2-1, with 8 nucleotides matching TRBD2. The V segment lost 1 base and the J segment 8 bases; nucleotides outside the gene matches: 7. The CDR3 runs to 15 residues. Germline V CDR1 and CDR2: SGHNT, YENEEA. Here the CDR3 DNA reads TGTGCCAGCAGCTTAGTGAGCGGGAGTATAGATGAGCAGTTCTTC. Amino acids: CASSLVSGSIDEQFF.

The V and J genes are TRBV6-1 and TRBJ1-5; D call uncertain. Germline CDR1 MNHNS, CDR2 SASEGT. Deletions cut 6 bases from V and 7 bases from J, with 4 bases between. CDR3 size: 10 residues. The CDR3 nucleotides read TGTGCCAGCAGCCGGCAGCCCCAGCATTTT. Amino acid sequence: CASSRQPQHF.

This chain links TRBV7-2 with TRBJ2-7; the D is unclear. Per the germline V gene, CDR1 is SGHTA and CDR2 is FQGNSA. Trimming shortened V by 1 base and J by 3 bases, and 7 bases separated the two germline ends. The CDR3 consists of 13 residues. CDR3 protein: CASSLVVSYEQYF. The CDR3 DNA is TGTGCCAGCAGCTTAGTAGTCAGCTACGAGCAGTACTTC.

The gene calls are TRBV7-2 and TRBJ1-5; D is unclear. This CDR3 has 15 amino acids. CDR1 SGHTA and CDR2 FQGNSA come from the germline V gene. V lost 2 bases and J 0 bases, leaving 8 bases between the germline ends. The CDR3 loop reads CASSLTGNSNQPQHF. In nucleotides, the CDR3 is TGTGCCAGCAGCTTAACGGGTAATAGCAATCAGCCCCAGCATTTT.

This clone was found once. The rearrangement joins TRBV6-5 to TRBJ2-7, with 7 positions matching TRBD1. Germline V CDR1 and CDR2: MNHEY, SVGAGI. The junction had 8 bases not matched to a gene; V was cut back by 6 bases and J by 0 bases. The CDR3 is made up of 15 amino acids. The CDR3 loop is CASSPDRASSYEQYF. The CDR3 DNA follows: TGTGCCAGCAGCCCCGACAGGGCCTCCTCCTACGAGCAGTACTTC.

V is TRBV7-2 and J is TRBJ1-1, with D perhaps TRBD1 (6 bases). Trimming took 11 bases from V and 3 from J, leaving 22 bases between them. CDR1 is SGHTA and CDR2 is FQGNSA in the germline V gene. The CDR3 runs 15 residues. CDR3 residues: CAGFPGSKGDTEAFF. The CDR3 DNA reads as TGTGCCGGGTTCCCGGGATCAAAGGGGGACACTGAAGCTTTCTTT.

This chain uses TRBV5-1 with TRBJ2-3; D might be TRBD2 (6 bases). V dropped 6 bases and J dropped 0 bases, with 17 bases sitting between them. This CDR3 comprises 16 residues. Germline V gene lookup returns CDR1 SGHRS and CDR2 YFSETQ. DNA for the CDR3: TGCGCCAGCACCGCAGACGGGGGAACTAGCACAGATACGCAGTATTTT. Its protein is CASTADGGTSTDTQYF.

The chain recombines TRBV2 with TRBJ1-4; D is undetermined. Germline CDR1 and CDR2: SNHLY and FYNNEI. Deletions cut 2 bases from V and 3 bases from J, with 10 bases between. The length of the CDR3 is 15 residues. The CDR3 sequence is CASSEQGLPNEKLFF. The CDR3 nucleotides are TGTGCCAGCAGTGAACAAGGGTTGCCTAATGAAAAACTGTTTTTT.

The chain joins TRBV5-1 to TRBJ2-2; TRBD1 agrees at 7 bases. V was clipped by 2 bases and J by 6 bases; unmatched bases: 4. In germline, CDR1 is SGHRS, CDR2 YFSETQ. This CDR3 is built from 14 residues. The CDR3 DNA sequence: TGCGCCAGCAGCTTAGAGGGGGCTCCCGGGGAGCTGTTTTTT. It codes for CASSLEGAPGELFF.

Here the CDR3 reads CASSLKAQANTGELFF. Written as DNA, the CDR3 is TGTGCCAGCAGCTTAAAGGCACAGGCGAACACCGGGGAGCTGTTTTTT. The chain links TRBV7-2 to TRBJ2-2; a weak D match, TRBD1 (5 bases). Germline V gene data show CDR1 as SGHTA and CDR2 as FQGNSA. Trimming left V 2 bases short and J 0 bases short, with 10 bases between. The CDR3 runs 16 residues.

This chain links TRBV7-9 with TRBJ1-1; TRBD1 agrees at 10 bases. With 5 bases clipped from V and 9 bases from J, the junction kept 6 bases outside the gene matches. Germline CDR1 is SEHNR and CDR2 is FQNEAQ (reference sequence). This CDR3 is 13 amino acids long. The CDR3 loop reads CASSRRQGAQAFF. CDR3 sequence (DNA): TGTGCCAGCAGCCGTCGACAGGGGGCTCAAGCTTTCTTT.

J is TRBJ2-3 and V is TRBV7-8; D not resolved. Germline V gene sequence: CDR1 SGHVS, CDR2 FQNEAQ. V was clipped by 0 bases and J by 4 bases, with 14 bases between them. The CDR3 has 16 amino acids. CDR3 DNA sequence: TGTGCCAGCAGCTTAGCGAGATATGGGGTCCCAGATACGCAGTATTTT. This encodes CASSLARYGVPDTQYF.

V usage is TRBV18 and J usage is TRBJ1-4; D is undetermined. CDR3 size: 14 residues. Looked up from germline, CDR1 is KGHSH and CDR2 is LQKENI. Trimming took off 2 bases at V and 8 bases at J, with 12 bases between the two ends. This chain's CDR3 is CASSPSSKVEKLFF. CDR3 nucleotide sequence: TGTGCCAGCTCACCATCCTCTAAGGTCGAAAAACTGTTTTTT.

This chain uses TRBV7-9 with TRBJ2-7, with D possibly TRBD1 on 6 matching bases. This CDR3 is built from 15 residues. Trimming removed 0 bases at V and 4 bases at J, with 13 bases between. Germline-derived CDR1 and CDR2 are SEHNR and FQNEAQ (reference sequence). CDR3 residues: CASSLARAGAYEQYF. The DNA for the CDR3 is TGTGCCAGCAGCTTAGCGCGTGCAGGGGCATACGAGCAGTACTTC.